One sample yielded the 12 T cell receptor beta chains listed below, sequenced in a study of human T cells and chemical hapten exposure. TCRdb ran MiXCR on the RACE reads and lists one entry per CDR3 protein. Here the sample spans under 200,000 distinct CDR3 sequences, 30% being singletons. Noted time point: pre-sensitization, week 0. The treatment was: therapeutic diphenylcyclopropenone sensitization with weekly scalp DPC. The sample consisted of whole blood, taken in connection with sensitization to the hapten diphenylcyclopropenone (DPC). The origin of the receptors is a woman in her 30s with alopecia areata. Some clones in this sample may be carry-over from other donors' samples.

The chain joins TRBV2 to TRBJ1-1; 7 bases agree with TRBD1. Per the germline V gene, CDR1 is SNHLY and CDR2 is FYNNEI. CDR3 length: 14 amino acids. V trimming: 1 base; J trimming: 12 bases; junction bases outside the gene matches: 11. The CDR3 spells CASSEEIMAGGSFF. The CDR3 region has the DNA TGTGCCAGCAGTGAAGAAATTATGGCAGGGGGATCTTTCTTT. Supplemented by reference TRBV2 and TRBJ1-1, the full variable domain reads EPEVTQTPSHQVTQMGQEVILRCVPISNHLYFYWYRQILGQKVEFLVSFYNNEISEKSEIFDDQFSVERPDGSNFTLKIRSTKLEDSAMYFCASSEEIMAGGSFFGQGTRLTVV.

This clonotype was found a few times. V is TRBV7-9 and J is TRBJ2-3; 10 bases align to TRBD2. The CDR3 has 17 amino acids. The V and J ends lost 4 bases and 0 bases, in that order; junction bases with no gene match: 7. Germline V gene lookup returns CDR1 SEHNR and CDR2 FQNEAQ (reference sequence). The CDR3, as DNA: TGTGCCAGCAGCTACATAGCTAGCGGGAGAAGCACAGATACGCAGTATTTT. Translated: CASSYIASGRSTDTQYF.

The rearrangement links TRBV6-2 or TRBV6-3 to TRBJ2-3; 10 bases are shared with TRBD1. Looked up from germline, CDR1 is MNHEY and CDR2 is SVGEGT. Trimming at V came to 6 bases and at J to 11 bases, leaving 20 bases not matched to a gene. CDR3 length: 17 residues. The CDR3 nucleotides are TGTGCCAGCAGAGGAAGCCGACAGGGGGCGGACCTCCGATTGCAGTATTTT. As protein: CASRGSRQGADLRLQYF.

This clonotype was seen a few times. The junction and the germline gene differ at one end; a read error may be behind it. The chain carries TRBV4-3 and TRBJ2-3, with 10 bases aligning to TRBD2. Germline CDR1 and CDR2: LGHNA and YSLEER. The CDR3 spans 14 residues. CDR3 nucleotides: TGTGCCAGCAGACGGCTAGCGGGGGCAGATACGCAGTATTTT. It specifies CASRRLAGADTQYF.

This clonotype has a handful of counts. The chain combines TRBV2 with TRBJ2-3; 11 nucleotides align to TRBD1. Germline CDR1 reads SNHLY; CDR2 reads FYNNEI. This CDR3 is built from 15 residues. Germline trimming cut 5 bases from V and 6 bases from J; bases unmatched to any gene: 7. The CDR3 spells CASSPGQGAWDTQYF. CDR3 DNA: TGTGCCAGCAGTCCCGGACAGGGGGCATGGGATACGCAGTATTTT.

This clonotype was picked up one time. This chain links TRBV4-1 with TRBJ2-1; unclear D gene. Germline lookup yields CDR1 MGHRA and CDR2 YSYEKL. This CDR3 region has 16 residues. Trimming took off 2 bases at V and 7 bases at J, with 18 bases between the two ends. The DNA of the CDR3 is TGCGCCAGCAGCCAATTGGACCAAGGGCCCTTGAATGAGCAGTTCTTC. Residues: CASSQLDQGPLNEQFF.

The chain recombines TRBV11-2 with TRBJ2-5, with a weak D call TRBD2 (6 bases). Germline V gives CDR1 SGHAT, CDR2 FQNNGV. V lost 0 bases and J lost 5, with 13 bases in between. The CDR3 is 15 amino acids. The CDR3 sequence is CASSLEIPRGETQYF. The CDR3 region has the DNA TGTGCCAGCAGCTTAGAAATCCCACGGGGGGAGACCCAGTACTTC.

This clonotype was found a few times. Written as DNA, the CDR3 is TGTGCCAGCAGCCAAGAAGCTGGGGGCAATCAGCCCCAGCATTTT. Its protein is CASSQEAGGNQPQHF. The rearrangement joins TRBV4-2 to TRBJ1-5, with D uncertain. Germline-derived CDR1 and CDR2 are LGHNA and YNFKEQ. V was cut by 0 bases and J by 2 bases, with 8 bases left in between. The CDR3 totals 15 residues.

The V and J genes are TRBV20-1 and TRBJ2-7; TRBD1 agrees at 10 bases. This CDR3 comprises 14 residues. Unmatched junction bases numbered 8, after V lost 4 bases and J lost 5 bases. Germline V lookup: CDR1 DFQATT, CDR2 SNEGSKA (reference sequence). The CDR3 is CSAIPGQGMNEQYF. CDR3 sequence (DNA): TGCAGTGCTATACCGGGACAGGGGATGAACGAGCAGTACTTC.

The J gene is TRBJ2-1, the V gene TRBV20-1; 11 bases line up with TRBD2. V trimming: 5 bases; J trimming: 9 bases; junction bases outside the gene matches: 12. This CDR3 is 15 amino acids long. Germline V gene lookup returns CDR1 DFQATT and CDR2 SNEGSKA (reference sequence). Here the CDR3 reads CSAPGTSGASSEQFF. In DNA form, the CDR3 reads TGCAGTGCTCCTGGGACTAGCGGCGCCTCGAGTGAGCAGTTCTTC.

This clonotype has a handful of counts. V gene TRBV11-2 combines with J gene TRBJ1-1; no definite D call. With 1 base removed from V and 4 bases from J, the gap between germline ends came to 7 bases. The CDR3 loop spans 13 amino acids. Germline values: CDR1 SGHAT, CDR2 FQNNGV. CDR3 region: CASSLGISTEAFF. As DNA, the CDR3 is TGTGCCAGCAGCTTAGGAATCAGCACTGAAGCTTTCTTT.

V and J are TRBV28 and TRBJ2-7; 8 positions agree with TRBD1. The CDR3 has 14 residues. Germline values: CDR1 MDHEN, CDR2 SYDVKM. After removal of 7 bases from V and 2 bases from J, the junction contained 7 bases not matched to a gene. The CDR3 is CASKTGQDPYEQYF. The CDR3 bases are TGTGCCAGCAAAACGGGACAGGACCCCTACGAGCAGTACTTC.